This TCR beta chain emerged from a study of blood T cells in healthy people across ages. Next came a second PCR, run for roughly 6 to 11 cycles, which used a sample-barcoded 5' primer along with a J-beta primer mix. Using its own MiXCR run on the 5' RACE reads, TCRdb lists one record per CDR3 protein. The sample contains some 670,000 distinct CDR3 sequences, 52% of which appear only once. This clonotype was detected many times. Germline loops: CDR1 DFQATT, CDR2 SNEGSKA (reference sequence). V lost 6 bases and J lost 0, with 13 bases in between. This CDR3 comprises 14 residues. V usage is TRBV20-1 and J usage is TRBJ2-3, with D perhaps matching TRBD1 or TRBD2 (5 bases each). The sequenced material came from blood. This sequence originates from a woman at least 80 years old in good health. DNA of the CDR3: TGCAGTGCCCTCGGGACGGACAGCACAGATACGCAGTATTTT. Residues: CSALGTDSTDTQYF.